The 27 T cell receptor beta chains reported below all come from one sample, sequenced in a study of control samples from healthy donors and cancer patients. The protocol was immunoSEQ multiplex PCR, while the TCRdb copy is restricted to in-frame clones and leaves out a portion. Here the sample spans approximately 80,000 clones, about nine tenths being singletons. Sequenced material: blood. All receptors derive from a man younger than 40 in good health.

The V gene is TRBV28, the J gene TRBJ1-1; D is unresolved. The CDR3 runs 11 residues. Germline lookup yields CDR1 MDHEN and CDR2 SYDVKM. V was clipped by 6 bases and J by 4 bases, with 6 bases between them. CDR3 sequence reads: CASRLATEAFF. CDR3 DNA: TGTGCCAGCAGATTGGCCACTGAAGCTTTCTTT.

Only one count was recorded for this clone. The chain combines TRBV19 with TRBJ2-2, with D perhaps matching TRBD1 (5 bases). Deletions cut 1 base from V and 6 bases from J, with 6 bases between. CDR1 is LNHDA and CDR2 is SQIVND in the germline V gene (reference sequence). The length of the CDR3 is 13 residues. CDR3 coding DNA: TGTGCCAGTAGTATAGGGGGCTCCGGGGAGCTGTTTTTT. Translating it yields CASSIGGSGELFF.

The rearrangement uses TRBV7-9 and TRBJ1-5; D remains ambiguous. The germline gives CDR1 SEHNR, CDR2 FQNEAQ (reference sequence). V lost 4 bases, J lost 9 bases, and 16 bases lay in between. The CDR3 consists of 14 residues. This CDR3 is CASSSDRFRLPQHF. In DNA form, the CDR3 reads TGTGCCAGCAGCTCGGACCGCTTTAGGTTGCCCCAGCATTTT.

The chain recombines TRBV5-5 with TRBJ1-5; D not resolved. The CDR3 runs to 16 residues. Per the germline V gene, CDR1 is SGHKS and CDR2 is YYEKEE (reference sequence). The V end lost 0 bases, the J end lost 1 base, and 11 bases lay between the germline ends. The CDR3 nucleotides are TGTGCCAGCAGCTTGGAAAGGATTGGAAGCAATCAGCCCCAGCATTTT. Residues: CASSLERIGSNQPQHF.

The J gene is TRBJ1-4, the V gene TRBV27, with D unclear. V lost 6 bases and J lost 5, with 4 bases in between. This CDR3 is 11 amino acids long. The V gene's germline CDR1 is MNHEY and CDR2 SMNVEV (reference sequence). The CDR3 is CASSSNEKLFF. For the CDR3, the DNA is TGTGCCAGCAGCAGCAATGAAAAACTGTTTTTT. The full variable domain, with the rest looked up from reference TRBV27 and TRBJ1-4, is EAQVTQNPRYLITVTGKKLTVTCSQNMNHEYMSWYRQDPGLGLRQIYYSMNVEVTDKGDVPEGYKVSRKEKRNFPLILESPSPNQTSLYFCASSSNEKLFFGSGTQLSVL.

The chain combines TRBV4-1 with TRBJ2-2, with D maybe TRBD1 (5 bases). Germline V gives CDR1 MGHRA, CDR2 YSYEKL. V was cut by 5 bases and J by 7 bases, with 17 bases left in between. CDR3 size: 15 residues. The CDR3 DNA reads TGCGCCAGCAGCTTGAAATCCCAGGGTTACGGGGAGCTGTTTTTT. Translated, it gives CASSLKSQGYGELFF.

CDR3 nucleotide sequence: TGTGCCAGCAGTTTATCGGCGGGGACAGGGGGAAACACCATATATTTT. This gives the protein CASSLSAGTGGNTIYF. The V and J genes are TRBV27 and TRBJ1-3, with TRBD1 identical over 9 bases. This CDR3 is 16 amino acids long. V trimming: 0 bases; J trimming: 4 bases; junction bases outside the gene matches: 4. CDR1 and CDR2 (germline): MNHEY, SMNVEV (reference sequence).

The chain links TRBV15 to TRBJ2-1, with TRBD2 matching over 11 bases. In germline, CDR1 is LNHNV, CDR2 YYDKDF (reference sequence). The junction had 6 bases not matched to a gene; V was cut back by 0 bases and J by 5 bases. The CDR3 has 17 amino acids. The CDR3 region has the DNA TGTGCCACCAGCAGAGAACTACTAGCGGGAGCCCACAATGAGCAGTTCTTC. It specifies CATSRELLAGAHNEQFF.

CDR3 DNA sequence: TGTGCCAGTAGTATAGGCCAGGGACCCTGGGAGCAGTACTTC. Translated: CASSIGQGPWEQYF. The chain couples TRBV19 to TRBJ2-7, with D perhaps matching TRBD1 or TRBD2 (5 bases each). CDR1 is LNHDA, CDR2 SQIVND, per germline (reference sequence). The V end was cut by 1 base, the J end by 7 bases, with 14 bases between. The length of the CDR3 is 14 residues.

The V gene is TRBV14, the J gene TRBJ1-4, with TRBD1 identical over 7 bases. The CDR3 has 16 residues. After removal of 0 bases from V and 4 bases from J, the junction contained 5 bases not matched to a gene. Germline V gene sequence: CDR1 SGHDN, CDR2 FVKESK. As DNA, the CDR3 is TGTGCCAGCAGCCAAGATGCGACAGGGAGTAATGAAAAACTGTTTTTT. It codes for CASSQDATGSNEKLFF.

This rearrangement joins TRBV7-2 to TRBJ1-6; unclear D gene. CDR3 length: 16 amino acids. Germline V gene sequence: CDR1 SGHTA, CDR2 FQGNSA. Trimming removed 0 bases from V and 4 bases from J, with 10 bases in between. CDR3 protein: CASSLALQIYNSPLHF. The CDR3 DNA sequence: TGTGCCAGCAGCTTAGCGCTGCAGATTTATAATTCACCCCTCCACTTT.

The chain recombines TRBV7-6 with TRBJ2-1, with no clear D. Germline V gene lookup returns CDR1 SGHVS and CDR2 FNYEAQ. V was clipped by 5 bases and J by 10 bases, with 12 bases between them. The CDR3 is 12 residues long. This CDR3 reads CASSQKETEQFF. The CDR3 DNA reads TGTGCCAGCAGCCAAAAGGAGACAGAGCAGTTCTTC.

V gene TRBV9 combines with J gene TRBJ2-5; maybe TRBD1 (6 bases). Trimming took off 0 bases at V and 5 bases at J, with 11 bases between the two ends. The CDR3 loop spans 14 amino acids. Germline CDR1 and CDR2: SGDLS and YYNGEE. The CDR3 protein is CASSVEQGRETQYF. DNA for the CDR3: TGTGCCAGCAGCGTAGAGCAGGGGCGGGAGACCCAGTACTTC. The variable domain in full, completed from reference TRBV9 and TRBJ2-5, reads DSGVTQTPKHLITATGQRVTLRCSPRSGDLSVYWYQQSLDQGLQFLIQYYNGEERAKGNILERFSAQQFPDLHSELNLSSLELGDSALYFCASSVEQGRETQYFGPGTRLLVL.

V gene TRBV18 combines with J gene TRBJ1-1; D is unresolved. From germline, CDR1 is KGHSH and CDR2 LQKENI. V shed 2 bases and J shed 4 bases, with 8 bases lying between them. The CDR3 length is 13 residues. The CDR3 nucleotides read TGTGCCAGCTCACCAGCGGGTGGCACTGAAGCTTTCTTT. Protein product: CASSPAGGTEAFF.

This chain uses TRBV30 with TRBJ2-2; D gene uncertain. V gave up 0 bases and J gave up 0 bases, with 11 bases separating them. The germline V gene encodes CDR1 GTSNPN and CDR2 SVGIG (reference sequence). The CDR3 loop spans 16 amino acids. In DNA, the CDR3 is TGTGCCTGGAGTGTTAGGTGGGCTACGAACACCGGGGAGCTGTTTTTT. Protein sequence: CAWSVRWATNTGELFF.

This chain connects TRBV2 to TRBJ2-7; D remains unclear. The CDR3 covers 15 residues. With 2 bases removed from V and 0 bases from J, the gap between germline ends came to 11 bases. In germline, CDR1 is SNHLY, CDR2 FYNNEI. DNA of the CDR3: TGTGCCAGCAGTGAACGGCAGGCTCTCTCCTACGAGCAGTACTTC. Amino acids: CASSERQALSYEQYF. The full variable domain, its missing parts supplied by reference TRBV2 and TRBJ2-7, is EPEVTQTPSHQVTQMGQEVILRCVPISNHLYFYWYRQILGQKVEFLVSFYNNEISEKSEIFDDQFSVERPDGSNFTLKIRSTKLEDSAMYFCASSERQALSYEQYFGPGTRLTVT.

CDR3 protein: CASSLNSYNEQFF. CDR3 DNA: TGTGCCAGCAGCTTGAATAGTTACAATGAGCAGTTCTTC. The chain is built from TRBV5-5 and TRBJ2-1; the D is unclear. CDR1 and CDR2 from the germline V gene are SGHKS and YYEKEE (reference sequence). Deletions cut 1 base from V and 4 bases from J, with 6 bases between. CDR3 length: 13 residues.

The rearrangement links TRBV12-3 or TRBV12-4 to TRBJ1-4; D gene uncertain. CDR3 size: 12 residues. V shed 5 bases and J shed 15 bases, with 16 bases lying between them. The CDR3 loop reads CASSGGAGEVFF. The CDR3 DNA is TGTGCCAGCAGTGGCGGTGCCGGGGAGGTGTTTTTT.

V usage is TRBV5-1 and J usage is TRBJ2-1, with unresolved D. The CDR3 has 17 residues. The V gene's germline CDR1 is SGHRS and CDR2 YFSETQ. V was cut by 0 bases and J by 10 bases, with 23 bases left in between. CDR3 coding DNA: TGCGCCAGCAGCTTGGGACTTACACATCCCCGAGGTTTAGAGCAGTTCTTC. Encoded protein: CASSLGLTHPRGLEQFF.

This clone was seen a single time. The chain recombines TRBV7-9 with TRBJ1-3; D remains ambiguous. CDR1 and CDR2 (germline): SEHNR, FQNEAQ (reference sequence). This CDR3 spans 14 amino acids. The V end was cut by 1 base, the J end by 4 bases, with 8 bases between. CDR3 loop: CASSLGVGGNTIYF. The DNA for the CDR3 is TGTGCCAGCAGCTTAGGGGTCGGGGGAAACACCATATATTTT. Looking up the rest from reference TRBV7-9 and TRBJ1-3 gives the full variable domain: DTGVSQNPRHKITKRGQNVTFRCDPISEHNRLYWYRQTLGQGPEFLTYFQNEAQLEKSRLLSDRFSAERPKGSFSTLEIQRTEQGDSAMYLCASSLGVGGNTIYFGEGSWLTVV.

This chain joins TRBV5-6 and TRBJ2-7; perhaps TRBD2 as D (6 bases). Trimming pared 4 bases from V and 6 bases from J, leaving 14 bases between. This CDR3 contains 13 residues. Germline V gene data show CDR1 as SGHDT and CDR2 as YYEEEE. The CDR3 region is CASSPGGAAEQYF. Written as DNA, the CDR3 is TGTGCCAGCAGCCCCGGCGGGGCGGCCGAGCAGTACTTC.

The rearrangement joins TRBV19 to TRBJ2-1, with TRBD1 matching over 8 bases. The CDR3 length is 14 residues. The V gene's germline CDR1 is LNHDA and CDR2 SQIVND (reference sequence). V was pared by 5 bases and J by 5 bases, with 5 bases of the junction left unmatched. The CDR3 loop reads CASSDWDRHNEQFF. CDR3 bases: TGTGCCAGTAGTGATTGGGACAGGCACAATGAGCAGTTCTTC.

This chain uses TRBV30 with TRBJ2-2; D gene ambiguous. The CDR3 spans 15 residues. Per germline, CDR1 GTSNPN and CDR2 SVGIG (reference sequence). The germline V and J ends were trimmed by 0 bases and 2 bases, with 10 bases remaining between them. The CDR3 loop reads CAWSVPGSNTGELFF. In DNA, the CDR3 is TGTGCCTGGAGTGTACCCGGCAGTAACACCGGGGAGCTGTTTTTT.

V gene TRBV6-5 combines with J gene TRBJ1-5; TRBD1 might be the D (6 bases). V was shortened by 6 bases and J by 4 bases, with 16 bases between the two germline ends. This CDR3 is 15 amino acids long. In germline, CDR1 is MNHEY, CDR2 SVGAGI. The CDR3 nucleotides read TGTGCCAGCAGCTCAGGACAGCTTGGGAATCAGCCCCAGCATTTT. Translating it yields CASSSGQLGNQPQHF.

The genes are TRBV29-1 and TRBJ1-2, with unresolved D. Trimming stripped 4 bases from V and 3 bases from J, with 12 bases between. Per germline, CDR1 SQVTM and CDR2 ANQGSEA. This CDR3 is 13 amino acids long. The CDR3 sequence: CSVAVGSDYGYTF. In DNA, the CDR3 is TGCAGCGTTGCTGTGGGGTCGGACTATGGCTACACCTTC.

The chain uses TRBV10-3 and TRBJ2-7; perhaps TRBD2 as D (6 bases). V lost 11 bases and J 1 base, leaving 12 bases between the germline ends. The CDR3 consists of 12 residues. Germline values: CDR1 ENHRY, CDR2 SYGVKD. Written as DNA, the CDR3 is TGTGCCGGGGGGACGGGATCCTACGAGCAGTACTTC. Residues: CAGGTGSYEQYF.

The chain uses TRBV9 and TRBJ2-3; a weak D match, TRBD2 (6 bases). The CDR3 runs 16 residues. The ends were cut back, 1 base at V and 4 bases at J, with 16 bases in the middle. CDR1 and CDR2 (germline): SGDLS, YYNGEE. In nucleotides, the CDR3 is TGTGCCAGCAGCGTACTGGGGGGAGTGGTCGCAGATACGCAGTATTTT. Protein: CASSVLGGVVADTQYF.